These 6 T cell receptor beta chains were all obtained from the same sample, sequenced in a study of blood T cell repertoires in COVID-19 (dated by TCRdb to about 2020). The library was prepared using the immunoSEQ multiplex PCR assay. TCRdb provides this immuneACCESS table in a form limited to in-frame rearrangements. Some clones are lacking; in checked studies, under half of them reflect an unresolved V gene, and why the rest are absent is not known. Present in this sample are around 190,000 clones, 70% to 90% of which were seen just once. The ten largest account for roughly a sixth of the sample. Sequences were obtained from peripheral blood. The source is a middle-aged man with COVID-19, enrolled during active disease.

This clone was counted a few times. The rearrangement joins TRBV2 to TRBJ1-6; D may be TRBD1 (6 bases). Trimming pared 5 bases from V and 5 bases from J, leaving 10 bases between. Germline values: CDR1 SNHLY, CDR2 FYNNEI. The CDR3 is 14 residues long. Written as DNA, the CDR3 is TGTGCCAGCAGTCAAAGGGGGAATAATTCACCCCTCCACTTT. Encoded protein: CASSQRGNNSPLHF.

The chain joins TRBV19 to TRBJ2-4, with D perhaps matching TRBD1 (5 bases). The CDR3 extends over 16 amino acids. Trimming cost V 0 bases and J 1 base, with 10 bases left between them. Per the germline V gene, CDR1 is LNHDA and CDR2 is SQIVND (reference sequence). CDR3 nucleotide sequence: TGTGCCAGTAGTATAGACCCAGACAGCGCCAAAAACATTCAGTACTTC. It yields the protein CASSIDPDSAKNIQYF.

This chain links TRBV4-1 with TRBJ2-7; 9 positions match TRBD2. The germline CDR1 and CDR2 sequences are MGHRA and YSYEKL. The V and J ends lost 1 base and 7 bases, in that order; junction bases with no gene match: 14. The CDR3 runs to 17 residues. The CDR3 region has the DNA TGCGCCAGCAGCCAAGCAGGTTTGGGAGCGGGAGGTTTGGAGCAGTACTTC. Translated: CASSQAGLGAGGLEQYF.

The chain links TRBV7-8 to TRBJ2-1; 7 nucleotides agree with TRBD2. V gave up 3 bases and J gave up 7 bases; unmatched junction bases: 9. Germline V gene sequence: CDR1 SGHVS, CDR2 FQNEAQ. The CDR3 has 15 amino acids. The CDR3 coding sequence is TGTGCCAGCAGCTTGGCCTCCGCGGGGGTGAATGAGCAGTTCTTC. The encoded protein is CASSLASAGVNEQFF.

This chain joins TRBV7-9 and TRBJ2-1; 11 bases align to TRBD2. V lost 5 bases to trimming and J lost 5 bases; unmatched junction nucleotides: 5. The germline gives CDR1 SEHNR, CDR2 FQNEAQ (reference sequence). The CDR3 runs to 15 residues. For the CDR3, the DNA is TGTGCCAGCAGCCACACTAGCGGGGGCCACAATGAGCAGTTCTTC. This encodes CASSHTSGGHNEQFF.

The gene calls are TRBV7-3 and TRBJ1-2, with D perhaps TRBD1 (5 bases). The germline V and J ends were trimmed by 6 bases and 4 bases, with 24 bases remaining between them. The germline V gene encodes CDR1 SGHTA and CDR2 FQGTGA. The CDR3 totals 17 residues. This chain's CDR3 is CASSSTWGQKRGYGYTF. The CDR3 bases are TGTGCCAGCAGTTCAACATGGGGCCAGAAAAGGGGCTATGGCTACACCTTC.